These 20 T cell receptor beta chains originate from one sample sequenced in a study of cytomegalovirus exposure and HLA in healthy donors. The PCR had 60 Vbeta and 13 Jbeta primers. Only in-frame clones appear in the TCRdb table, and some are missing; sequencing was by immunoSEQ multiplex PCR. The sample lists under 150,000 clones, over 80% occurring once. The sample comprised PBMCs. The receptors originated from a male donor in good health and CMV-seronegative.

V usage is TRBV6-5 and J usage is TRBJ2-1; D is ambiguous. Germline assignment: CDR1 MNHEY and CDR2 SVGAGI. V was pared by 3 bases and J by 6 bases, with 9 bases between. The CDR3 length is 13 residues. CDR3 loop: CASSYDAVNEQFF. The DNA for the CDR3 is TGTGCCAGCAGTTATGATGCGGTCAATGAGCAGTTCTTC.

J is TRBJ1-1 and V is TRBV6-6; the D is unclear. This CDR3 spans 14 amino acids. Germline V gene lookup returns CDR1 MNHNY and CDR2 SVGAGI (reference sequence). V was trimmed by 0 bases and J by 3 bases, leaving 8 bases between them. CDR3 in DNA: TGTGCCAGCAGTTACTCGGACGGGGACACTGAAGCTTTCTTT. It encodes CASSYSDGDTEAFF.

This chain joins TRBV5-5 and TRBJ1-1, with D possibly matching TRBD1 (6 bases). Trimming removed 3 bases from V and 2 bases from J, with 14 bases in between. Germline V gene lookup returns CDR1 SGHKS and CDR2 YYEKEE (reference sequence). The CDR3 loop spans 15 amino acids. For the CDR3, the DNA is TGTGCCAGCAGCTCTCCACAGGGACGAAACACTGAAGCTTTCTTT. Amino acid sequence: CASSSPQGRNTEAFF.

The CDR3 DNA follows: TGCGCCAGCAGCTTGGATCCGGGTGGGAGGGACTATGGCTACACCTTC. Its translation is CASSLDPGGRDYGYTF. The V gene is TRBV5-1, the J gene TRBJ1-2; no definite D call. The CDR3 has 16 residues. V was clipped by 0 bases and J by 3 bases, with 15 bases between them. CDR1 and CDR2 from the germline V gene are SGHRS and YFSETQ.

This rearrangement joins TRBV28 to TRBJ2-5; 7 bases map to TRBD2. CDR3 length: 16 amino acids. CDR1 and CDR2 from the germline V gene are MDHEN and SYDVKM. V lost 4 bases to trimming and J lost 4 bases; unmatched junction nucleotides: 12. CDR3 nucleotide sequence: TGTGCCAGCAGTTCCCCCGGAGCCGGACTAGGAGAGACCCAGTACTTC. Residues: CASSSPGAGLGETQYF. The full variable domain, rest sourced from reference TRBV28 and TRBJ2-5, is DVKVTQSSRYLVKRTGEKVFLECVQDMDHENMFWYRQDPGLGLRLIYFSYDVKMKEKGDIPEGYSVSREKKERFSLILESASTNQTSMYLCASSSPGAGLGETQYFGPGTRLLVL.

The chain carries TRBV2 and TRBJ2-2, with 8 bases identical to TRBD2. Germline V CDR1 and CDR2: SNHLY, FYNNEI. V dropped 8 bases and J dropped 4; count of bases not matched to a gene: 9. The CDR3 loop spans 15 amino acids. Here the CDR3 reads CASCRGTSGTGELFF. The CDR3 DNA reads as TGTGCCAGCTGTCGCGGGACTAGTGGCACCGGGGAGCTGTTTTTT.

CDR3 amino acids: CASSLAGHAITDTQYF. In DNA, the CDR3 is TGTGCCAGCAGCTTGGCAGGGCATGCCATCACAGATACGCAGTATTTT. The V call is TRBV5-6, the J call TRBJ2-3; tentative D call: TRBD1 (5 bases). Germline V gene sequence: CDR1 SGHDT, CDR2 YYEEEE. V was cut by 0 bases and J by 2 bases, with 13 bases left in between. The CDR3 length is 16 residues.

V is TRBV4-3 and J is TRBJ1-5; D unresolved. Trimming left V 0 bases short and J 4 bases short, with 7 bases between. Germline V CDR1 and CDR2: LGHNA, YSLEER. This CDR3 spans 14 amino acids. The CDR3 DNA reads TGCGCCAGCAGCCAAGATTGGCAGAATCAGCCCCAGCATTTT. The encoded protein is CASSQDWQNQPQHF.

V and J are TRBV7-2 and TRBJ2-1, with a possible D match to TRBD2 (7 bases). Trimming took 5 bases from V and 14 from J, leaving 16 bases between them. CDR1 and CDR2 from the germline V gene are SGHTA and FQGNSA. CDR3 length: 12 residues. The CDR3 DNA sequence: TGTGCCAGCAGCGAACCGGGGGGCCCCAAGTTCTTC. It translates to CASSEPGGPKFF. Looking up the rest from reference TRBV7-2 and TRBJ2-1 gives the full variable domain: GAGVSQSPSNKVTEKGKDVELRCDPISGHTALYWYRQSLGQGLEFLIYFQGNSAPDKSGLPSDRFSAERTGGSVSTLTIQRTQQEDSAVYLCASSEPGGPKFFGPGTRLTVL.

The V call is TRBV14, the J call TRBJ2-7; 13 positions agree with TRBD2. J lost 4 bases, V lost 2 bases, and 11 bases had no gene match. Germline CDR1 reads SGHDN; CDR2 reads FVKESK. The CDR3 runs to 18 residues. CDR3 in amino acids: CASSQLRSRTSGSYEQYF. CDR3 coding DNA: TGTGCCAGCAGCCAATTAAGATCTCGGACTAGCGGGAGTTACGAGCAGTACTTC.

The rearrangement links TRBV5-5 to TRBJ1-5; D is uncertain. Looked up from germline, CDR1 is SGHKS and CDR2 is YYEKEE (reference sequence). V lost 2 bases and J 4 bases, leaving 10 bases between the germline ends. This CDR3 contains 14 residues. CDR3 DNA sequence: TGTGCCAGCAGCTTTGTTCCGAGTAATCAGCCCCAGCATTTT. This translates into CASSFVPSNQPQHF.

The V and J genes are TRBV15 and TRBJ2-5; tentatively, D is TRBD1 (6 bases). Trimming removed 4 bases from V and 4 bases from J, with 10 bases in between. This CDR3 contains 13 residues. CDR1 and CDR2 (germline): LNHNV, YYDKDF (reference sequence). CDR3: CATSIGQSETQYF. CDR3 nucleotide sequence: TGTGCCACCAGCATCGGACAGTCAGAGACCCAGTACTTC.

The rearrangement joins TRBV7-9 to TRBJ2-7; D not certain. Germline CDR1 is SEHNR and CDR2 is FQNEAQ (reference sequence). The CDR3 spans 13 residues. Trimming shortened V by 0 bases and J by 4 bases, and 7 bases separated the two germline ends. The CDR3 is CASSLANSYEQYF. CDR3 DNA: TGTGCCAGCAGCTTAGCAAATTCGTACGAGCAGTACTTC. The full variable domain, in which reference TRBV7-9 and TRBJ2-7 provide the parts outside the CDR3, is DTGVSQNPRHKITKRGQNVTFRCDPISEHNRLYWYRQTLGQGPEFLTYFQNEAQLEKSRLLSDRFSAERPKGSFSTLEIQRTEQGDSAMYLCASSLANSYEQYFGPGTRLTVT.

This clone was recorded once. The chain joins TRBV5-1 to TRBJ2-5; no clear D gene. Trimming shortened V by 4 bases and J by 3 bases, and 16 bases separated the two germline ends. This CDR3 region has 15 residues. CDR1 SGHRS and CDR2 YFSETQ come from the germline V gene. CDR3 nucleotides: TGCGCCAGCAGCGCGGTTTGGAACTCTGAAGAGACCCAGTACTTC. Translating it yields CASSAVWNSEETQYF.

This chain connects TRBV29-1 to TRBJ2-1, with 15 bases lining up with TRBD2. Germline V gene lookup returns CDR1 SQVTM and CDR2 ANQGSEA. The V segment lost 0 bases and the J segment 6 bases; nucleotides outside the gene matches: 6. This CDR3 comprises 17 residues. CDR3: CSVEEGLAGGLSNEQFF. The CDR3 coding sequence is TGCAGCGTTGAAGAGGGACTAGCGGGAGGATTATCCAATGAGCAGTTCTTC.

The genes are TRBV27 and TRBJ1-5, with 7 positions matching TRBD1. CDR3 length: 14 amino acids. Germline-derived CDR1 and CDR2 are MNHEY and SMNVEV (reference sequence). Losses at the gene ends were 7 bases for V and 5 bases for J; bases not matched to a gene: 8. The CDR3 DNA reads TGTGCCAGCACCCCACGACAGGGCCATCAGCCCCAGCATTTT. Translating gives CASTPRQGHQPQHF.

V usage is TRBV28 and J usage is TRBJ1-5; the match to TRBD1 covers 7 bases. J gave up 6 bases and V 1 base, and 6 bases lay outside the gene matches. Germline V gene data show CDR1 as MDHEN and CDR2 as SYDVKM. The CDR3 consists of 15 residues. CDR3 residues: CASSLYDRESQPQHF. CDR3 in DNA: TGTGCCAGCAGTTTATACGACAGGGAAAGTCAGCCCCAGCATTTT. Using reference TRBV28 and TRBJ1-5 for the parts outside the CDR3, the full variable domain is DVKVTQSSRYLVKRTGEKVFLECVQDMDHENMFWYRQDPGLGLRLIYFSYDVKMKEKGDIPEGYSVSREKKERFSLILESASTNQTSMYLCASSLYDRESQPQHFGDGTRLSIL.

This chain's CDR3 is CSVELAVGDTQYF. The CDR3 nucleotides are TGCAGCGTAGAACTAGCGGTGGGGGATACGCAGTATTTT. This chain uses TRBV29-1 with TRBJ2-3, with 8 bases identical to TRBD2. The CDR3 loop spans 13 amino acids. Germline values: CDR1 SQVTM, CDR2 ANQGSEA. After removal of 6 bases from V and 6 bases from J, the junction contained 8 bases not matched to a gene.

The chain employs TRBV5-1 and TRBJ2-2; 9 positions match TRBD2. The J segment lost 0 bases and the V segment lost 1 base, leaving 4 bases of the junction unmatched. CDR1 SGHRS and CDR2 YFSETQ come from the germline V gene. The length of the CDR3 is 17 residues. CDR3 sequence: CASSLQTSGPNTGELFF. Here the CDR3 DNA reads TGCGCCAGCAGCTTGCAGACTAGCGGACCGAACACCGGGGAGCTGTTTTTT.

The chain recombines TRBV10-3 with TRBJ1-2, with 9 bases fitting TRBD1. The V gene's germline CDR1 is ENHRY and CDR2 SYGVKD. CDR3 length: 14 amino acids. After removal of 3 bases from V and 7 bases from J, the junction contained 6 bases not matched to a gene. The DNA for the CDR3 is TGTGCCATCAGTGAAACAGGGGGCAGGAGTGGCTACACCTTC. It yields the protein CAISETGGRSGYTF.